Given below is one TCR beta chain in context. The antigen is undetermined. This entry comes from a study of a mutant IDH1 vaccine in newly diagnosed glioma. In the study overall: Vaccines were begun 4-6 weeks after radiotherapy alone, or with temozolomide cycles.

Time point given: week 5, during vaccination. Each dose delivered 300 ug of mutant IDH1 20-mer peptide subcutaneously with imiquimod. New WHO grade 3 or 4 astrocytomas that were IDH1-mutant and ATRX-lost had been found in donors. General study results and limits: Pseudoprogression seemingly bore no relation to changes in top peripheral T cell clonotypes. In approximately 93% of patients, immune responses induced by the vaccine occurred.

The repertoire was sequenced with immunoSEQ multiplex PCR; TCRdb's copy has only in-frame clones and lacks some. Here the sample spans more than 25,000 clones, around 80% being singletons. Germline V lookup: CDR1 MGHRA, CDR2 YSYEKL. The CDR3 runs to 15 residues. V was trimmed by 1 base and J by 9 bases, leaving 13 bases between them. The sequencing used PBMCs, collected from a glioma patient whose treatment included an IDH1 peptide vaccine. This receptor was obtained from a man aged 35 to 55 with glioma. Some clones in this sample may be carry-over from other donors' samples. This chain connects TRBV4-1 to TRBJ1-6; D remains unclear. CDR3: CASSQVAQPLSPLHF. The CDR3 nucleotides are TGCGCCAGCAGCCAAGTGGCCCAACCGCTTTCACCCCTCCACTTT.